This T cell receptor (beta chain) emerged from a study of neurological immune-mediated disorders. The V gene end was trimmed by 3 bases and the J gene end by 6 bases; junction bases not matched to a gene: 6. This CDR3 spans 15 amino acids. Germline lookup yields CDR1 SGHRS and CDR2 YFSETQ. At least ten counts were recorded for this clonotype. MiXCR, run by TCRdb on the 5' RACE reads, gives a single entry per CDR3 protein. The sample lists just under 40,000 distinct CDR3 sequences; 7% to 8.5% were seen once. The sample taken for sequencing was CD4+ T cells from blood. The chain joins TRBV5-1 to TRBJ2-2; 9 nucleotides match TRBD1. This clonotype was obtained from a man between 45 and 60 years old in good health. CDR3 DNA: TGCGCCAGCAGCTACGGGACAGGGAGGGCCGGGGAGCTGTTTTTT. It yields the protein CASSYGTGRAGELFF. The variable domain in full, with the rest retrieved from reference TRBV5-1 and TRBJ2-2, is KAGVTQTPRYLIKTRGQQVTLSCSPISGHRSVSWYQQTPGQGLQFLFEYFSETQRNKGNFPGRFSGRQFSNSRSEMNVSTLELGDSALYLCASSYGTGRAGELFFGEGSRLTVL.